This T cell receptor beta chain derives from a study of control samples from healthy donors and cancer patients. Sequencing used immunoSEQ multiplex PCR; TCRdb keeps in-frame clones, though not all of them. Among some 120,000 clones, 92% were seen once, and the ten largest hold over 0.5%. Per the germline V gene, CDR1 is KGHDR and CDR2 is SFDVKD. This CDR3 comprises 17 residues. V lost 0 bases, J lost 5 bases, and 6 bases stayed unmatched. This sequence was found in an elderly man with head and neck cancer. This chain joins TRBV24-1 and TRBJ2-3; 11 nucleotides agree with TRBD1. The sequenced sample was PBMCs. The CDR3, as DNA: TGTGCCACCAGTGATTTGCACCCGGACAGGGGGCGAGATACGCAGTATTTT. Translating gives CATSDLHPDRGRDTQYF.